This T cell receptor (beta chain) was identified in a study of shared clonotypes between healthy human individuals. Assay: immunoSEQ multiplex PCR; the TCRdb copy retains only in-frame clones and omits some. The table lists around 650,000 clones, around 96% of them singletons. This CDR3 spans 14 amino acids. Germline CDR1 is MDHEN and CDR2 is SYDVKM. Trimming shortened V by 6 bases and J by 0 bases, and 11 bases separated the two germline ends. Naive CD8 cells lacked CD45RO and underwent positive selection for CCR7, leaving out terminally differentiated effector memory CD45RA+ cells. Every contributor of samples was a Caucasian grown-up residing in Nashville, Tennessee.

Input material: naive CD8+ T cells sorted from blood. The chain joins TRBV28 to TRBJ1-1; D is unresolved. The receptor comes from a woman in her twenties or thirties in good health. The CDR3 spells CASSLRQVNTEAFF. CDR3 coding DNA: TGTGCCAGCAGCTTAAGACAAGTGAACACTGAAGCTTTCTTT.